The 17 T cell receptor beta chains presented below share a single source sample, sequenced in a study of blood T cells in healthy people across ages. The second PCR ran roughly 6 to 12 cycles with a sample-barcoded 5' primer and J-beta primers. TCRdb reprocessed the 5' RACE reads via MiXCR and lists one record per CDR3 protein. This sample has about 1.4 million distinct CDR3 sequences, with 59% found just once. Source material: blood. Receptor source: a man aged 18-30 years in good health.

J is TRBJ2-7 and V is TRBV12-3 or TRBV12-4; D gene ambiguous. V was shortened by 4 bases and J by 0 bases, with 10 bases between the two germline ends. The CDR3 contains 14 residues. The CDR3 DNA follows: TGTGCCAGCAGTTGGCAGCTCAACTCCTACGAGCAGTACTTC. This sequence encodes CASSWQLNSYEQYF.

This clonotype was found a few times. The rearrangement joins TRBV27 to TRBJ2-7, with unresolved D. Trimming removed 3 bases from V and 2 bases from J, with 8 bases in between. The length of the CDR3 is 13 residues. Germline V lookup: CDR1 MNHEY, CDR2 SMNVEV (reference sequence). This CDR3 reads CASSFRVTYEQYF. The CDR3 DNA follows: TGTGCCAGCAGTTTTAGGGTCACCTACGAGCAGTACTTC.

Of note for this clonotype: One end of the junction varies from germline; a read error may be responsible. The rearrangement joins TRBV9 to TRBJ1-4; D possibly corresponds to TRBD1 (5 bases). The germline V gene has CDR1 SGDLS and CDR2 YYNGEE. The CDR3 loop spans 14 amino acids. The DNA for the CDR3 is TGTGCCAGAAGCGTTGGACATCGGGAGGAAAAACTGTTTTTT. It codes for CARSVGHREEKLFF.

The genes are TRBV6-1 and TRBJ1-1; D gene ambiguous. This CDR3 is built from 15 residues. Germline lookup yields CDR1 MNHNS and CDR2 SASEGT. V was shortened by 2 bases and J by 5 bases, with 15 bases between the two germline ends. The chain's CDR3 is CASSESPAYGTEAFF. The CDR3 DNA follows: TGTGCCAGCAGTGAATCGCCAGCTTATGGGACTGAAGCTTTCTTT.

A note on this clonotype: Sequence at one end of the junction differs from germline and may be a read error. The CDR3 region has the DNA TGTGCCAGCAGTTTAGCGACAGGGTCCTACTATGAGCAGTTCTTC. Translated, it gives CASSLATGSYYEQFF. The chain has TRBV27 and TRBJ2-1; TRBD1 agrees at 7 bases. This CDR3 region has 15 residues. Germline V lookup: CDR1 MNHEY, CDR2 SMNVEV (reference sequence).

The V gene is TRBV14, the J gene TRBJ2-7; no reliable D call. The germline CDR1 and CDR2 sequences are SGHDN and FVKESK. CDR3 length: 14 amino acids. The germline V and J ends were trimmed by 1 base and 3 bases, with 10 bases remaining between them. Here the CDR3 DNA reads TGTGCCAGCAGCCAAGCCGACACCCTCTACGAGCAGTACTTC. Protein product: CASSQADTLYEQYF.

The rearrangement joins TRBV5-5 to TRBJ2-2, with 7 bases aligning to TRBD2. Trimming removed 4 bases from V and 5 bases from J; junction bases left unmatched: 5. CDR3 length: 14 amino acids. Germline V lookup: CDR1 SGHKS, CDR2 YYEKEE (reference sequence). CDR3 residues: CASSVIGGTGELFF. CDR3 bases: TGTGCCAGCAGCGTGATCGGGGGGACCGGGGAGCTGTTTTTT.

The chain uses TRBV12-3 or TRBV12-4 and TRBJ2-7, with D perhaps matching TRBD2 (5 bases). V lost 8 bases and J lost 2, with 13 bases in between. The CDR3 length is 13 residues. The CDR3 sequence is CASCDGNAYEQYF. The CDR3, as DNA: TGTGCCAGCTGTGACGGGAATGCCTACGAGCAGTACTTC.

This chain links TRBV9 with TRBJ2-1; a weak D match, TRBD2 (7 bases). Between the trimmed V and J ends, which lost 3 bases and 0 bases, there was a span of 10 bases. Germline V gene sequence: CDR1 SGDLS, CDR2 YYNGEE. The CDR3 totals 15 residues. The CDR3 coding sequence is TGTGCCAGCAGCGGAGGGGGGGCCTCCTACAATGAGCAGTTCTTC. It is translated as CASSGGGASYNEQFF.

The gene calls are TRBV4-1 and TRBJ2-1, with no clear D. CDR1 and CDR2 (germline): MGHRA, YSYEKL. The CDR3 covers 14 residues. V shed 0 bases and J shed 7 bases, with 10 bases lying between them. CDR3 region: CASSQEGWSNEQFF. The CDR3 DNA is TGCGCCAGCAGCCAAGAAGGGTGGAGTAATGAGCAGTTCTTC.

V and J are TRBV27 and TRBJ2-3, with a tentative D call TRBD2 (6 bases). The ends were cut back, 5 bases at V and 3 bases at J, with 12 bases in the middle. Germline V CDR1 and CDR2: MNHEY, SMNVEV (reference sequence). The CDR3 extends over 14 amino acids. CDR3 coding DNA: TGTGCCAGCAGTCAGACTAGGGGAACAGATACGCAGTATTTT. Translation gives CASSQTRGTDTQYF.

In its sample, this clonotype was seen once. The CDR3 loop is CASRSGYDEKLFF. CDR3 nucleotide sequence: TGTGCCAGCAGGTCAGGGTACGATGAAAAACTGTTTTTT. This rearrangement joins TRBV7-9 to TRBJ1-4, with D possibly TRBD1 on 5 matching bases. V was pared by 6 bases and J by 6 bases, with 11 bases between. From germline, CDR1 is SEHNR and CDR2 FQNEAQ (reference sequence). CDR3 length equals 13 residues.

This chain connects TRBV4-1 to TRBJ2-7; D assignment may be TRBD1 or TRBD2 (5 bases each). Matching the DNA end better, TRBJ2-5 makes the J call doubtful. Germline V gives CDR1 MGHRA, CDR2 YSYEKL. The CDR3 totals 13 residues. CDR3 DNA: TGCGCCAGCAGCCTACAGGTAGCGGAGACCCAGTACTTC. Translated, it gives CASSLQVAETQYF.

In DNA, the CDR3 is TGTGCCAGCAGCCCTGGTCGTTTTCAGGGGCAAAGCCAAGAGACCCAGTACTTC. Protein product: CASSPGRFQGQSQETQYF. This rearrangement joins TRBV11-2 to TRBJ2-5, with D maybe TRBD1 (6 bases). V dropped 5 bases and J dropped 1 base, with 23 bases sitting between them. Germline V CDR1 and CDR2: SGHAT, FQNNGV. This CDR3 has 18 amino acids.

In this sample, this clonotype turned up many times. A read error may account for a junction end that differs from germline. The rearrangement uses TRBV4-1 and TRBJ2-1; D not resolved. Germline V gene lookup returns CDR1 MGHRA and CDR2 YSYEKL. The CDR3 consists of 12 residues. The CDR3 DNA sequence: TGTGCCAGCAGCCAAGTGTACAATGAGCAGTTCTTC. Translation: CASSQVYNEQFF.

In this sample, this clonotype turned up a few times. The chain carries TRBV12-3 or TRBV12-4 and TRBJ2-7; D unresolved. CDR3 length equals 13 residues. Trimming pared 5 bases from V and 2 bases from J, leaving 10 bases between. In DNA form, the CDR3 reads TGTGCCAGCAGTGCATCGCGTCCCTACGAGCAGTACTTC. It is translated as CASSASRPYEQYF.

The genes are TRBV5-5 and TRBJ1-2, with D possibly TRBD1 on 5 matching bases. CDR1 SGHKS and CDR2 YYEKEE come from the germline V gene (reference sequence). CDR3 size: 15 residues. V shed 2 bases and J shed 3 bases, with 14 bases lying between them. The CDR3 here is CASSLGRDGHYGYTF. CDR3 DNA: TGTGCCAGCAGCTTAGGACGGGACGGACACTATGGCTACACCTTC.